These 10 T cell receptor beta chains came from one sample sequenced in a study of T-cell reconstitution after alpha-beta-depleted transplantation in children. This sample's TCRbeta library carried unique molecular identifier barcodes. One entry per CDR3 protein, called by TCRdb with MiXCR from the PCR reads. The sample shows about 980,000 distinct CDR3 sequences, about 29% of them seen only once. Sequencing was performed on PBMCs, mostly from graft donor cells, taken 360 days after TCRalphabeta/CD19-depleted stem cell transplant. The receptors here all came from a boy under two years old who had a stem cell transplant for SCID, so the T cells may come from the graft donor.

The gene calls are TRBV15 and TRBJ2-3; TRBD1 matches 10 bases. Germline lookup yields CDR1 LNHNV and CDR2 YYDKDF (reference sequence). V shed 3 bases, J shed 6 bases, and the junction held 9 bases outside the gene matches. The CDR3 runs 16 residues. CDR3 loop: CATSRDRGTNKDTQYF. The CDR3 coding sequence is TGTGCCACCAGCAGGGACAGGGGGACCAATAAGGATACGCAGTATTTT.

The chain uses TRBV4-3 and TRBJ1-2; D unclear. The CDR3 covers 16 residues. CDR1 and CDR2 (germline): LGHNA, YSLEER. With 0 bases removed from V and 4 bases from J, the gap between germline ends came to 15 bases. DNA for the CDR3: TGCGCCAGCAGCCAAGAAGGAGGAGTTCTATTCTATGGCTACACCTTC. It codes for CASSQEGGVLFYGYTF.

The chain has TRBV5-1 and TRBJ2-7; 8 bases fit TRBD1. The CDR3 spans 14 residues. Germline loops: CDR1 SGHRS, CDR2 YFSETQ. V was pared by 7 bases and J by 3 bases, with 9 bases of the junction left unmatched. DNA of the CDR3: TGCGCCAGCGGCCGGGACAGGCGAGACTACGAGCAGTACTTC. Translation: CASGRDRRDYEQYF.

This clonotype has more than one count but fewer than ten. The rearrangement joins TRBV12-3 or TRBV12-4 to TRBJ2-7, with 7 bases fitting TRBD2. Trimming removed 7 bases from V and 13 bases from J; junction bases left unmatched: 10. CDR3 length equals 11 residues. The CDR3 nucleotides read TGTGCCAGCATGGGGGGGAACAGTCTTTACTTC. The encoded protein is CASMGGNSLYF.

The V and J genes are TRBV7-8 and TRBJ2-7; D is possibly TRBD1 (5 bases). CDR1 and CDR2 from the germline V gene are SGHVS and FQNEAQ. V shed 2 bases and J shed 3 bases, with 20 bases lying between them. The CDR3 consists of 17 residues. The CDR3 loop reads CASSLNLGQDRNYEQYF. For the CDR3, the DNA is TGTGCCAGCAGCTTAAACCTAGGGCAAGACAGAAACTACGAGCAGTACTTC.

This clonotype came up many times. The V call is TRBV12-3 or TRBV12-4, the J call TRBJ2-7, with a weak D call TRBD1 (5 bases). The CDR3 totals 12 residues. Trimming removed 5 bases at V and 8 bases at J, with 13 bases between. This CDR3 is CASSLWGGQQYF. In DNA, the CDR3 is TGTGCCAGCAGTCTTTGGGGCGGTCAGCAGTACTTC.

This clonotype came up a few times. The J gene is TRBJ2-5, the V gene TRBV29-1; D not resolved. The CDR3 consists of 12 residues. Per the germline V gene, CDR1 is SQVTM and CDR2 is ANQGSEA. The ends were cut back, 7 bases at V and 1 base at J, with 10 bases in the middle. The CDR3 bases are TGCAGCGCCTCCTGGGGCCAAGAGACCCAGTACTTC. As protein: CSASWGQETQYF.

The table lists this clonotype with a few counts. The genes are TRBV5-6 and TRBJ2-1; D possibly corresponds to TRBD1 (6 bases). Germline V CDR1 and CDR2: SGHDT, YYEEEE. The CDR3 covers 12 residues. CDR3 in DNA: TGTGTCACGTCCGAGGGGGTCGGTGAGCAGTTCTTC. Its protein is CVTSEGVGEQFF.

The chain links TRBV10-1 to TRBJ2-3; maybe TRBD2 (7 bases). Per the germline V gene, CDR1 is WNHNN and CDR2 is SYGVQD (reference sequence). This CDR3 contains 16 residues. The V and J ends lost 3 bases and 2 bases respectively, with 15 bases between them. The CDR3 region is CASSEGTGGFTDTQYF. CDR3 sequence (DNA): TGCGCCAGCAGTGAAGGAACGGGGGGCTTCACAGATACGCAGTATTTT.

Only a few counts were recorded for this clonotype. V is TRBV6-5 and J is TRBJ2-2; weak D call: TRBD2 (5 bases). The V gene lost 1 base and the J gene lost 5 bases, with 5 bases spanning the gap. CDR3 length equals 13 residues. Germline assignment: CDR1 MNHEY and CDR2 SVGAGI. The CDR3 DNA reads as TGTGCCAGCAGTTACTGGGAGACCGGGGAGCTGTTTTTT. Translation gives CASSYWETGELFF.